This T cell receptor beta chain is from a study of CD8 T cells in ankylosing spondylitis (dated by TCRdb to the late 2010s). About the full investigation: T cell receptor beta repertoires were profiled in healthy donors and ankylosing spondylitis patients so that disease-linked TCR variants could be found. The full study cohort comprised 20 to 25 ankylosing spondylitis patients and around 100 healthy donors. Peripheral blood was sampled, and synovial fluid was additionally collected from ankylosing spondylitis patients.

Including the terminal cysteine and phenylalanine, the CDR3 comprises 14 residues. Left in the record is the CDR3 DNA by itself, 42 bases read in frame from the first base. Reading the germline V gene (reference sequence) gives CDR1 LGHDT and CDR2 YNNKEL. The trim is 7 bases for V and 0 bases for J, with a gap of 11 bases between the germline ends. Note on this clonotype: Its antigen remains undetermined. The record has no base qualities; no much larger clone is one base away.

Results the study describes overall, beyond this receptor: Significant enrichment of the disease-linked clones was reported in matched synovial fluid samples from ankylosing spondylitis patients. Blood from ankylosing spondylitis patients appeared to be characterized by a TCR beta motif made up of under 10 highly homologous amino acid variants. Some motif variants were previously reported in synovial fluid and blood of reactive arthritis patients, suggesting common disease-initiation mechanisms. A CD8+ phenotype was shown by the disease-linked clones, which were found at relatively low frequencies in peripheral blood.

TCRdb lists the instrument as Illumina HiSeq 2500. Quantitative 5'-RACE with molecular barcodes was used to prepare TCR beta libraries. The study's processing was this. A new computational method, built on a probabilistic model of VDJ rearrangement, was used to identify disease-linked TCR variants. Clones were called with MiXCR by TCRdb after fastp trimmed the public reads at Q25, and only in-frame beta chains were retained. Each entry merges the rows of one CDR3 protein and shows their most common DNA and genes. The V and J calls follow TCRdb's processing rather than the paper's. This sample comprises 400,000 or so distinct CDR3 sequences, 20% to 30% of them detected only once. The ten largest clones take up 0.89% of the sample.

This receptor was identified in a male donor with ankylosing spondylitis. The rearrangement joined TRBV3-1 to TRBJ2-3, with the D gene too uncertain to name. Material for sequencing was blood, either unsorted or a sorted T cell fraction (not recorded which). The sequenced DNA: TGTGCCAGCAACGGAGAGACTAGCACAGATACGCAGTATTTT. This gives the protein CASNGETSTDTQYF.